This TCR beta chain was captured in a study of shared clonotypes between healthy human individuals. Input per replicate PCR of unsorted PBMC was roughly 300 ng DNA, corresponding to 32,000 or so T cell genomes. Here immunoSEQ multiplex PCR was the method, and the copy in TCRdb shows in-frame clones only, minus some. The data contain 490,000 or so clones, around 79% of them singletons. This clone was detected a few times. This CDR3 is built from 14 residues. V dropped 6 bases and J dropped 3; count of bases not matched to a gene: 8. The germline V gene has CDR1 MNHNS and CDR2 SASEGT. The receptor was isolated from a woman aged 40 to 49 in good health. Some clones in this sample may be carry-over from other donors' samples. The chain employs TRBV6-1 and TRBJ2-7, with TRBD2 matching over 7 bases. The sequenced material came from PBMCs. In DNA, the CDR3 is TGTGCCAGCAGCCTCGACGGGAGGAACTACGAGCAGTACTTC. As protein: CASSLDGRNYEQYF.